The rows below give T cell receptor beta chains drawn from one sample of a study of blood T cell repertoires in COVID-19. Data came from immunoSEQ multiplex PCR; TCRdb stores just in-frame clones and leaves some out. The sample gives under 250,000 clones, approximately 80% of which show up once; roughly 1.3% is in the top ten. Specimen: PBMCs or T cells enriched from blood (not recorded which). These TCRs come from a woman aged 35 to 49 with acute COVID-19. The CDR3 runs from the conserved cysteine through the conserved F or W. A D gene is named only where the DNA matches it firmly. Clone size is given for some rows only: seen once, a few or many times, or a class if the clone is expanded.

V gene	D gene	J gene	clone size	CDR3 DNA	CDR3 protein
TRBV19	TRBD1	TRBJ2-4	NA	TGTGCCAGTAGTATTAGACAGGGGGCGACCAAAAACATTCAGTACTTC	CASSIRQGATKNIQYF
TRBV10-3	NA	TRBJ1-1	NA	TGTGCCATCAGTGAGACCGGGGGAACTCCAGCTTTCTTT	CAISETGGTPAFF
TRBV7-9	TRBD2	TRBJ2-3	NA	TGTGCCAGCAGCTTAGCTCGGGAGGACACGCAGTATTTT	CASSLAREDTQYF
TRBV5-4	NA	TRBJ1-3	NA	TGTGCCAGCAGTCCGACAGGTGGAAACACCATATATTTT	CASSPTGGNTIYF
TRBV9	TRBD2	TRBJ2-7	NA	TGTGCCAGCAGCGCCGGGACTAGGGCTTACGAGCAGTACTTC	CASSAGTRAYEQYF
TRBV2	TRBD2	TRBJ2-7	once	TGTGCCAGCAGCGGCAGGGGACTAGCGACGAAGGCCTACGAGCAGTACTTC	CASSGRGLATKAYEQYF
TRBV18	NA	TRBJ1-1	few	TGTGCCAGCTCCCCACGGTCGGGGAACACTGAAGCTTTCTTT	CASSPRSGNTEAFF
TRBV18	TRBD1	TRBJ1-2	NA	TGTGCCAGCTCACCTAGACAGGGCGTCTATGGCTACACCTTC	CASSPRQGVYGYTF
TRBV19	TRBD1	TRBJ1-2	NA	TGTGCCAGTACCCTGACAGGGGGCGCTAACTATGGCTACACCTTC	CASTLTGGANYGYTF
TRBV4-2	NA	TRBJ2-3	NA	TGTGCCAGCAGCCAACAAAACAGGGATACAGATACGCAGTATTTT	CASSQQNRDTDTQYF
TRBV5-8	NA	TRBJ2-7	NA	TGTGCCAGCAGCTTGAGGGGGTTCAACGAGCAGTACTTC	CASSLRGFNEQYF
TRBV4-1	TRBD2	TRBJ2-1	NA	TGCGCCAGCAGCCAAGACCCTCCGGGAGGTCTATACAATGAGCAGTTCTTC	CASSQDPPGGLYNEQFF
TRBV7-9	TRBD2	TRBJ2-1	NA	TGTGCCAGCGGAACTAGACGGGGGGTTGGTGAGCAGTTCTTC	CASGTRRGVGEQFF
TRBV5-4	NA	TRBJ2-3	NA	TGTGCCAGCAGCTTGACTAGATTCACAGATACGCAGTATTTT	CASSLTRFTDTQYF
TRBV2	NA	TRBJ1-5	NA	TGTGCCAGCTCGGGACATTTTAGCAATCAGCCCCAGCATTTT	CASSGHFSNQPQHF
TRBV25-1	TRBD1	TRBJ1-2	NA	TGTGCCAGCAGTGAACAGGGGGTCTATGGCTACACCTTC	CASSEQGVYGYTF
TRBV6-5	TRBD1	TRBJ1-1	NA	TGTGCCAGCAGTTACAATCCCACAGGGGGCACTGAAGCTTTCTTT	CASSYNPTGGTEAFF
TRBV25-1	NA	TRBJ1-3	NA	TGTGCCAGCGGCGGAAACACCATATATTTT	CASGGNTIYF
TRBV25-1	TRBD1	TRBJ1-6	NA	TGTGCCAGCAGATCGGTCACAGGGGGCCTGAGAAATTCACCCCTCCACTTT	CASRSVTGGLRNSPLHF
TRBV2	NA	TRBJ2-7	NA	TGTGCCAGCAGTGAACCCAGGGCAAAGGAGCAGTACTTC	CASSEPRAKEQYF
TRBV20-1	NA	TRBJ1-5	NA	TGCAGTGCTGGTGCAGACAGCTCCTCTAGCAATCAGCCCCAGCATTTT	CSAGADSSSSNQPQHF
TRBV5-5	TRBD2	TRBJ2-5	NA	TGTGCCAGCAGCTTTTCAGCGGGGGGAGTAGAGACCCAGTACTTC	CASSFSAGGVETQYF
TRBV24-1	NA	TRBJ2-2	NA	TGTGCCACCAGTCGTGACTTGACCGGGGAGCTGTTTTTT	CATSRDLTGELFF
TRBV5-5	NA	TRBJ1-2	NA	TGTGCCAGCAGCTTGGTGGCATCCGATGGCTACACCTTC	CASSLVASDGYTF
TRBV9	TRBD2	TRBJ2-3	NA	TGTGCCAGCAGCGTAGGGGCCAGCGGGGGTCGCACAGATACGCAGTATTTT	CASSVGASGGRTDTQYF
TRBV7-8	NA	TRBJ1-1	NA	TGTGCCAGCAGCTTGGGCGATACAGGGCCTGCTGAAGCTTTCTTT	CASSLGDTGPAEAFF
TRBV24-1	NA	TRBJ2-2	NA	TGTGCCACCTCGCGGAGTACCGGGGAGCTGTTTTTT	CATSRSTGELFF
TRBV5-4	NA	TRBJ2-1	NA	TGTGCCAGCAGATCCGCCCCCGACAGCGACAATGAGCAGTTCTTC	CASRSAPDSDNEQFF
TRBV18	TRBD2	TRBJ2-3	NA	TGTGCCAGCTCAACTTTAGCGGGGGACACAGATACGCAGTATTTT	CASSTLAGDTDTQYF
TRBV9	TRBD2	TRBJ2-7	NA	TGTGCCAGCAGCGTAGAAGCGGGAGGGCCCTACGAGCAGTACTTC	CASSVEAGGPYEQYF
TRBV9	NA	TRBJ1-3	NA	TGTGCCAGCAGCACTTCAGGGAACTCTGGAAACACCATATATTTT	CASSTSGNSGNTIYF
TRBV30	TRBD1	TRBJ1-6	NA	TGTGCCTGGAGTTCATCGGGACAGGGTACATCACCCCTCCACTTT	CAWSSSGQGTSPLHF
TRBV6-4	NA	TRBJ1-2	NA	TGTGCCAGCAGTGGGTCCAGGGGAGAAGGTGGGAACTATGGCTACACCTTC	CASSGSRGEGGNYGYTF
TRBV5-8	NA	TRBJ1-2	NA	TGTGCCAGCAGCTTGCAGTCTGGACAGAGCTATGGCTACACCTTC	CASSLQSGQSYGYTF
TRBV29-1	TRBD1	TRBJ1-5	NA	TGCAGCGTGGCCACAGGGGGGCGCGATCAGCCCCAGCATTTT	CSVATGGRDQPQHF
TRBV5-1	NA	TRBJ2-7	NA	TGCGCCAGCAGCTTGGATACAGGGACGAAATTCTACGAGCAGTACTTC	CASSLDTGTKFYEQYF
TRBV28	NA	TRBJ1-5	NA	TGTGCCAGCAGTTTAATGGTGGGCACGCGGCCCCAGCATTTT	CASSLMVGTRPQHF
TRBV29-1	TRBD1	TRBJ2-1	NA	TGCAGCCTCTCGGACAGGGGGTTTAATGAGCAGTTCTTC	CSLSDRGFNEQFF
TRBV9	TRBD1	TRBJ1-2	NA	TGTGCCAGCAGCTTCGGGACAGCCTATGGCTACACCTTC	CASSFGTAYGYTF
TRBV7-9	TRBD1	TRBJ2-3	NA	TGTGCCAGCAGCTTGGCAGGGGGCGCAGATACGCAGTATTTT	CASSLAGGADTQYF
TRBV4-1	TRBD2	TRBJ2-1	NA	TGCGCCAGCAGCCAAGTAGGACTAGCTGATGAGCAGTTCTTC	CASSQVGLADEQFF
TRBV6-2/TRBV6-3	NA	TRBJ2-6	NA	TGTGCCAGCAGTTACTCGCATAGCGCCGGGGCCAACGTCCTGACTTTC	CASSYSHSAGANVLTF
TRBV5-6	NA	TRBJ1-2	NA	TGTGCCAGCAGCCTGGATCTAGACTATGGCTACACCTTC	CASSLDLDYGYTF
TRBV29-1	NA	TRBJ1-4	few	TGCAGCGTTGGCGGGGGGAGCTCAACTAATGAAAAACTGTTTTTT	CSVGGGSSTNEKLFF
TRBV7-2	NA	TRBJ1-2	few	TGTGCCAGCAGCCGAGGATCCGGCTATGGCTACACCTTC	CASSRGSGYGYTF
TRBV10-3	NA	TRBJ1-5	NA	TGTGCCTCCGATCCTGACAGAAACTATTTACAGAATCAGCCCCAGCATTTT	CASDPDRNYLQNQPQHF
TRBV2	TRBD1	TRBJ1-2	NA	TGTGCCAGCAGGGGGGACAGGGGGTATGGCTACACCTTC	CASRGDRGYGYTF
TRBV19	NA	TRBJ1-2	NA	TGTGCCAGTAGTATAGGACGGGGACTCGTTAACTATGGCTACACCTTC	CASSIGRGLVNYGYTF
TRBV11-2	NA	TRBJ2-6	NA	TGTGCCAGCAGCTCGCAGGGATTCTCTGGGGCCAACGTCCTGACTTTC	CASSSQGFSGANVLTF
TRBV10-1	TRBD1	TRBJ1-3	NA	TGCGCCAGCAGAACACCACCGGGACAGCCTGGAAACACCATATATTTT	CASRTPPGQPGNTIYF
TRBV7-9	TRBD1	TRBJ1-2	once	TGTGCCAGCAGCTTACCGGACAGGGCTTATGGCTACACCTTC	CASSLPDRAYGYTF
TRBV5-4	TRBD2	TRBJ2-2	NA	TGTGCCAGCAGCCCGTCGTCTAGCGGGAGAGGAACCGGGGAGCTGTTTTTT	CASSPSSSGRGTGELFF
TRBV5-1	NA	TRBJ2-3	NA	TGCGCCAGCATTGCGGAGGGTGATACGCAGTATTTT	CASIAEGDTQYF
TRBV30	NA	TRBJ1-4	NA	TGTGCCTGGAGTGGGGCGTTCAGCGGGAATGAAAAACTGTTTTTT	CAWSGAFSGNEKLFF
TRBV7-8	NA	TRBJ2-1	NA	TGTGCCAGCAGCACAGGGACCAATGAGCAGTTCTTC	CASSTGTNEQFF
TRBV28	NA	TRBJ1-2	NA	TGTGCCAGCAGCTCCACGGACAGTCGATTCTATGGCTACACCTTC	CASSSTDSRFYGYTF
TRBV2	NA	TRBJ2-7	NA	TGTGCCAGCAGTCGGGACTCTTCTAAAATATCCTACGAGCAGTACTTC	CASSRDSSKISYEQYF